This T cell receptor beta chain was profiled in a study of PD-L1 blockade in urothelial cancer. Study at large: The patients first took atezolizumab in 2014, receiving 1,200 mg intravenously every 3 weeks. Male sex and bladder-origin urothelial cancer characterized about 90% of the roughly 30 patients. Counts from blood samples showed a median of roughly 150,000 T cells.

Method: immunoSEQ multiplex PCR; TCRdb's copy keeps in-frame clones and lacks some. The table has tens of thousands of clones, around 86% seen once. As to time point: pretreatment peripheral blood. The CDR3 runs to 17 residues. Looked up from germline, CDR1 is SGHKS and CDR2 is YYEKEE (reference sequence). The ends were cut back, 0 bases at V and 0 bases at J, with 13 bases in the middle. This chain uses TRBV5-5 with TRBJ1-3; TRBD1 is a possible D gene (5 bases). This clonotype originated in a man between 60 and 75 years old with urothelial cancer. Sequenced here: PBMCs, sampled around atezolizumab (anti-PD-L1) treatment. The CDR3 DNA reads as TGTGCCAGCAGCTTGGTCGCTGGGGCCGACTCTGGAAACACCATATATTTT. This codes for CASSLVAGADSGNTIYF.